This TCR beta chain was identified during a study of beta chain features in type 1 diabetes. Across the whole study: When patients were set against healthy donors, age, gender and cell yields were similar.

The study reverse transcribed the entire isolated RNA, so it sequenced expressed TCRB transcripts. There were millions of reads on average in the naive, central memory and regulatory T cell samples. Method: immunoSEQ multiplex PCR; TCRdb's copy keeps in-frame clones and lacks some. The table shows around 180,000 clones, with 10% to 15% occurring only once. The authors took one heparinised blood draw, averaging roughly 100 mL, from each donor. Each of the CD4+ naive, central memory, regulatory and stem cell-like memory populations was sorted via CD45RO/CCR7/CD25/CD127/CD95/CD27. The source material was central memory CD4+ T cells from blood. This sequence originates from a woman aged 18-29 years in good health.

The CDR3 protein is CSASPQGEQYF. The CDR3 DNA reads TGCAGTGCTAGTCCCCAGGGCGAGCAGTACTTC. The rearrangement links TRBV20-1 to TRBJ2-7; D possibly corresponds to TRBD1 (5 bases). The CDR3 sequence is 11 residues long. Between the trimmed V and J ends, which lost 3 bases and 6 bases, there was a span of 9 bases. Looked up from germline, CDR1 is DFQATT and CDR2 is SNEGSKA (reference sequence).